This is a list of T cell receptor beta chains from one sample in a study of T cells in Graves' hyperthyroidism and ophthalmopathy. From the multiplex PCR reads, TCRdb called clonotypes with MiXCR, one entry per CDR3 protein. The data hold about 380,000 distinct CDR3 sequences, with approximately 17% observed a single time. Sequenced sample: blood. These receptors were obtained from a man aged 18 to 30 with Graves' ophthalmopathy. CDR3s include the opening cysteine and the closing phenylalanine or tryptophan. A D gene is named only where the DNA matches it firmly. Size tells how often a clone was seen (once, few, many) or the class of an expanded clone, and some rows leave it out.

clone_size,cdr3_length,d_call,v_call,j_call,cdr3_nt,cdr3_aa
NA,14,NA,TRBV20-1,TRBJ2-3,TGCAGTGCTAGCGGACTCACAATCACAGATACGCAGTATTTT,CSASGLTITDTQYF
many,17,NA,TRBV5-1,TRBJ2-1,TGCGCCAGCAGCTTGGACCAGCTGTGGGAATTAGGCAATGAGCAGTTCTTC,CASSLDQLWELGNEQFF
few,14,NA,TRBV9,TRBJ2-7,TGTGCCAGCAGCCCAGAGGTGGCCTCCTACGAGCAGTACTTC,CASSPEVASYEQYF
many,12,TRBD1,TRBV2,TRBJ2-7,TGTGCCAGCAGTTGGGACAGGGGGGAGCAGTACTTC,CASSWDRGEQYF
many,12,TRBD1,TRBV29-1,TRBJ1-1,TGCAGCGTCCGACAGGGTAGCGCTGAAGCTTTCTTT,CSVRQGSAEAFF
once,13,TRBD1,TRBV6-1,TRBJ1-2,TGTGCCAGCAGAACAGGGGGCAGAGGTGGCTACACCTTC,CASRTGGRGGYTF
NA,16,NA,TRBV19,TRBJ2-1,TGTGCCAGTAGTACCTCCGGACAAAATCGAAACAATGAGCAGTTCTTC,CASSTSGQNRNNEQFF
few,14,NA,TRBV24-1,TRBJ1-2,TGTGCCACCAGTGACCCAACCACTAACTATGGCTACACCTTC,CATSDPTTNYGYTF
few,15,TRBD1,TRBV2,TRBJ1-5,TGTGCCAGCACCCTGGGAGGGGGCCTCAATCAGCCCCAGCATTTT,CASTLGGGLNQPQHF
many,14,NA,TRBV6-5,TRBJ1-1,TGTGCCAGCAGTTACCGCACAGCGAACACTGAAGCTTTCTTT,CASSYRTANTEAFF
NA,15,TRBD2,TRBV5-4,TRBJ2-5,TGTGCCAGCAGCCGGACTAGCGGGGGGGAAGAGACCCAGTACTTC,CASSRTSGGEETQYF
NA,16,NA,TRBV14,TRBJ2-6,TGTGCCAGCAGCCCGAGGGAGTTCTCTGGGGCCAACGTCCTGACTTTC,CASSPREFSGANVLTF
many,15,TRBD1,TRBV2,TRBJ1-4,TGTGCCAGCAGGGGACAGCCCGACCTTAATGAAAAACTGTTTTTT,CASRGQPDLNEKLFF
many,13,NA,TRBV5-1,TRBJ1-1,TGCGCCAGCAGGGAGAACCCCACCACTGAAGCTTTCTTT,CASRENPTTEAFF
many,15,NA,TRBV13,TRBJ1-2,TGTGCCAGCAGCTCTACGGGGGCCCCCGCCTATGGCTACACCTTC,CASSSTGAPAYGYTF
many,14,TRBD2,TRBV20-1,TRBJ2-3,TGCAGTGCTCCCTCGGGGGGAAACACAGATACGCAGTATTTT,CSAPSGGNTDTQYF
few,15,NA,TRBV11-2,TRBJ1-3,TGTGCCAGCAGCTTAGATCAGTGGGTGGAGGACACCATATATTTT,CASSLDQWVEDTIYF
many,17,TRBD2,TRBV12-3/TRBV12-4,TRBJ2-3,TGTGCCAGCAGTTTAGCGGGGGGGTTAGGGAGCACAGATACGCAGTATTTT,CASSLAGGLGSTDTQYF
few,15,NA,TRBV27,TRBJ2-3,TGTGCCAGCAGTGTTAGCGGCCTCCTTCCAGATACGCAGTATTTT,CASSVSGLLPDTQYF
few,16,TRBD1,TRBV2,TRBJ2-7,TGTGCCAGCAGTTTCTACAATTATCAACAGGGGTACGAGCAGTACTTC,CASSFYNYQQGYEQYF
many,13,NA,TRBV20-1,TRBJ1-2,TGCAGTGCTACAGGAGACACTGCCTATGGCTACACCTTC,CSATGDTAYGYTF
many,15,TRBD2,TRBV15,TRBJ2-5,TGTGCCACCAGCAGAGTAATTAGCGGGGGGGGAACCCAGTACTTC,CATSRVISGGGTQYF
few,13,TRBD2,TRBV10-3,TRBJ2-7,TGTGCCATCGGCCCGGGACTAGCATACGAGCAGTACTTC,CAIGPGLAYEQYF
many,15,NA,TRBV11-2,TRBJ2-2,TGTGCCAGCAGCTTAGTTCTGGTGAACACCGGGGAGCTGTTTTTT,CASSLVLVNTGELFF
many,13,TRBD1,TRBV12-3/TRBV12-4,TRBJ1-2,TGTGCCAGCAGCCTTACAGGGGGCGGTGGCTACACCTTC,CASSLTGGGGYTF
NA,14,NA,TRBV3-1,TRBJ2-5,TGCGCCAGCAGCCAAGGAAGGGCAGAAGAGACCCAGTACTTC,CASSQGRAEETQYF
few,13,NA,TRBV2,TRBJ2-7,TGTGCCAGCGGAGGGGGCTTGGGGTACGAGCAGTACTTC,CASGGGLGYEQYF
many,10,NA,TRBV28,TRBJ1-1,TGTGCCAGCAGCAGCAATGCAGCTTTCTTT,CASSSNAAFF
many,16,NA,TRBV6-5,TRBJ1-1,TGTGCCAGCAGTTACCCCGCCAAGGGGCTTAACACTGAAGCTTTCTTT,CASSYPAKGLNTEAFF
many,17,TRBD2,TRBV11-2,TRBJ2-7,TGTGCCAGCAGCTCGATCTCACTAGCGGGGGCCGGCTACGAGCAGTACTTC,CASSSISLAGAGYEQYF
NA,11,NA,TRBV12-5,TRBJ2-5,TGTGCTAGTGGTTTGGAGGAGACCCAGTACTTC,CASGLEETQYF
few,13,NA,TRBV3-1,TRBJ2-7,TGTGCCAGCAGCCAAGATTGGACGGGCGAGCAGTACTTC,CASSQDWTGEQYF
few,14,NA,TRBV20-1,TRBJ1-4,TGCAGTGCTAGAGATTTGGGGGATTGGGAAAAACTGTTTTTT,CSARDLGDWEKLFF
many,14,NA,TRBV7-2,TRBJ1-5,TGTGCCAGCAGCCTTTACGGTTTGGGTCAGCCCCAGCATTTT,CASSLYGLGQPQHF
many,16,NA,TRBV20-1,TRBJ2-7,TGCAGTGCTCGGACAGGCATTTGGGGGGGGGCCTGGGAGCAGTACTTC,CSARTGIWGGAWEQYF
many,15,NA,TRBV20-1,TRBJ2-5,TGCAGTGCCCCAGGGGGGTCAGGGGGGAAAGAGACCCAGTACTTC,CSAPGGSGGKETQYF
few,13,NA,TRBV5-1,TRBJ2-7,TGCGCCAGCAGCTTAGACAAACTCTACGAGCAGTACTTC,CASSLDKLYEQYF
many,15,NA,TRBV7-8,TRBJ1-5,TGTGCCAGCAGCCCGGAAATAGTTAGCAATCAGCCCCAGCATTTT,CASSPEIVSNQPQHF
NA,15,TRBD2,TRBV6-1,TRBJ2-7,TGTGCCAGCAGTGAAGGCCCAGCGGGGGGGAACGAGCAGTACTTC,CASSEGPAGGNEQYF
many,14,TRBD1,TRBV28,TRBJ2-7,TGTGCCAGCAGTTTATTGGACAGGGACTACGAGCAGTACTTC,CASSLLDRDYEQYF
few,16,TRBD1,TRBV10-3,TRBJ1-2,TGTGCCATCAGTGAGAGGGGACAGACGATCTTGGCGGGCTACACCTTC,CAISERGQTILAGYTF
NA,16,TRBD1,TRBV15,TRBJ2-2,TGTGCCACCAGCATAGAGGACAGGGGTAACACCGGGGAGCTGTTTTTT,CATSIEDRGNTGELFF
many,17,TRBD1,TRBV11-3,TRBJ2-1,TGTGCCAGCAGCTTAGGCAGGGGGTCATCTTCCTACAATGAGCAGTTCTTC,CASSLGRGSSSYNEQFF
NA,13,NA,TRBV28,TRBJ2-1,TGTGCCAGCAGCCTAGCGCGAAACAATGAGCAGTTCTTC,CASSLARNNEQFF
many,18,TRBD1,TRBV5-5,TRBJ1-4,TGTGCCAGCAGCCCCCGGGACAGGGATTATGTTACTAATGAAAAACTGTTTTTT,CASSPRDRDYVTNEKLFF
NA,13,NA,TRBV24-1,TRBJ2-1,TGTGCCACCAGTGATTTTGCGGGAATTGAGCAGTTCTTC,CATSDFAGIEQFF
NA,15,TRBD2,TRBV3-1,TRBJ2-7,TGTGCCAGCAGCCGGACTAGCGGGGGGGCGGGGGAGCAGTACTTC,CASSRTSGGAGEQYF
many,12,NA,TRBV5-4,TRBJ1-1,TGTGCCAGCAGCCAAGGGGACAAAGAAGCTTTCTTT,CASSQGDKEAFF
NA,15,NA,TRBV9,TRBJ2-2,TGTGCCAGCAGCAGAGGACAGTCTAACACCGGGGAGCTGTTTTTT,CASSRGQSNTGELFF
NA,13,NA,TRBV5-8,TRBJ2-3,TGTGCCAGCACCCCGGACAACACAGATACGCAGTATTTT,CASTPDNTDTQYF